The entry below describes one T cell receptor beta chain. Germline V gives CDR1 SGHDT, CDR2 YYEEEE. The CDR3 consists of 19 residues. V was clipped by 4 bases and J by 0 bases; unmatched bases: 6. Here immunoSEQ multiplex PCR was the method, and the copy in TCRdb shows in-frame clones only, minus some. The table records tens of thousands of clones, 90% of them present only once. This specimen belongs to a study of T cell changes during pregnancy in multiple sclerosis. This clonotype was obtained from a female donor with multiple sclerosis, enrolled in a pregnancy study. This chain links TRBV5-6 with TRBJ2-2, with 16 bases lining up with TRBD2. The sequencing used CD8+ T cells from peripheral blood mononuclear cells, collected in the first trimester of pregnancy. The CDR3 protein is CASSRGLAGGFANTGELFF. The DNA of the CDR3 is TGTGCCAGCAGCAGGGGACTAGCGGGAGGGTTCGCGAACACCGGGGAGCTGTTTTTT.